This T cell receptor beta chain emerged from a study of blood T cell repertoires in COVID-19. The overall study: Whether acute or convalescent, the COVID-19 samples came from the United States, Italy and Spain. Nucleic acid was either cDNA or gDNA, and it came from T cells, B-cell-depleted T cells, or PBMCs.

Authors' processing steps: Estimates of nucleated cell counts were drawn from the amplification of reference gene primers. The data were produced by immunoSEQ multiplex PCR, yet TCRdb's version contains in-frame clones alone and is incomplete. V and J calls and clone size come straight from that table; D and trimming were deduced from the DNA. The data hold over 110,000 clones, with about 91% observed a single time. The CDR3 length is 15 residues. The V gene lost 4 bases and the J gene lost 4 bases, with 16 bases spanning the gap. Germline-derived CDR1 and CDR2 are MGHRA and YSYEKL. Sequenced: peripheral blood. The TCR was taken from a human donor in a cohort sampled during active COVID-19. The chain links TRBV4-1 to TRBJ1-2; tentatively, D is TRBD1 (5 bases). The CDR3 here is CASSPSRGTGYGYTF. The CDR3, as DNA: TGCGCCAGCAGCCCTTCTCGGGGGACGGGCTATGGCTACACCTTC.